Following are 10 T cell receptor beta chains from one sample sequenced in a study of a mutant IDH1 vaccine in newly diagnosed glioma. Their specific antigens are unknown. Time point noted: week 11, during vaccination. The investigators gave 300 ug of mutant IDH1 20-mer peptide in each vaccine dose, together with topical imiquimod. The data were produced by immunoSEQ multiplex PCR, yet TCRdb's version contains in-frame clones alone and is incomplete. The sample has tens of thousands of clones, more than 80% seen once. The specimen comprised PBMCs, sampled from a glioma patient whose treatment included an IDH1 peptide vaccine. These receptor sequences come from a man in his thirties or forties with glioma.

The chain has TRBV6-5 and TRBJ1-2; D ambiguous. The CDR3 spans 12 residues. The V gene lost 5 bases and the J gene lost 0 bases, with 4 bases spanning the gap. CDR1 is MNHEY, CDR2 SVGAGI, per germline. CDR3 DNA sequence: TGTGCCAGCAGTCGGACTAACTATGGCTACACCTTC. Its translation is CASSRTNYGYTF.

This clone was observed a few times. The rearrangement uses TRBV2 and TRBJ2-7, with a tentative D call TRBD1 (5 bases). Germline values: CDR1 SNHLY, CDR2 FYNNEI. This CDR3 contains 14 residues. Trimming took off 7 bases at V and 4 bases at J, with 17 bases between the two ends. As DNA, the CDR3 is TGTGCCAGCACCAGGGAATTAGGTAATTACGAGCAGTACTTC. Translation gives CASTRELGNYEQYF.

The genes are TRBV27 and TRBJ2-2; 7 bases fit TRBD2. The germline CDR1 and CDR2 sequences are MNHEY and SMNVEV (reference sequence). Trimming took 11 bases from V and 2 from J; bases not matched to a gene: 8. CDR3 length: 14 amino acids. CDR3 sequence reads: CAGKTSRNTGELFF. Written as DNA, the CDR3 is TGTGCCGGGAAGACTAGCCGCAACACCGGGGAGCTGTTTTTT.

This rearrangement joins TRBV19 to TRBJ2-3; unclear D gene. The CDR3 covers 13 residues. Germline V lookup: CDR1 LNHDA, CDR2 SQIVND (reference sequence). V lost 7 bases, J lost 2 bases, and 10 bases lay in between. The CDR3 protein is CASKGQNTDTQYF. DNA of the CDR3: TGTGCCAGTAAAGGGCAGAACACAGATACGCAGTATTTT.

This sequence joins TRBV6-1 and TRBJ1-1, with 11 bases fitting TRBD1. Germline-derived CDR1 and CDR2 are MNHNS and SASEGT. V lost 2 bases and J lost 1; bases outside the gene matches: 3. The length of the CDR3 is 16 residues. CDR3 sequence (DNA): TGTGCCAGCAGTGAACCGGGACAGGGGGGGAACACTGAAGCTTTCTTT. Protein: CASSEPGQGGNTEAFF.

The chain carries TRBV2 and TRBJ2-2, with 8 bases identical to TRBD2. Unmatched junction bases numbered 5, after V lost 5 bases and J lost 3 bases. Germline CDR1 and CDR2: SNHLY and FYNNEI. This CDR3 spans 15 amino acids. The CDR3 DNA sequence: TGTGCCAGCAGTTTTGCGGGGGGCCACACCGGGGAGCTGTTTTTT. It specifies CASSFAGGHTGELFF. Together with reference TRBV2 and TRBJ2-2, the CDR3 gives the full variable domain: EPEVTQTPSHQVTQMGQEVILRCVPISNHLYFYWYRQILGQKVEFLVSFYNNEISEKSEIFDDQFSVERPDGSNFTLKIRSTKLEDSAMYFCASSFAGGHTGELFFGEGSRLTVL.

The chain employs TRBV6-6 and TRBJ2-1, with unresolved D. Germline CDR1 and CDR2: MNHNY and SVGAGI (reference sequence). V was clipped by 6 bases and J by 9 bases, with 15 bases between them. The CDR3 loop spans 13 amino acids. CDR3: CASRLREESEQFF. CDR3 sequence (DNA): TGTGCCAGCAGGCTCCGCGAGGAGAGTGAGCAGTTCTTC.

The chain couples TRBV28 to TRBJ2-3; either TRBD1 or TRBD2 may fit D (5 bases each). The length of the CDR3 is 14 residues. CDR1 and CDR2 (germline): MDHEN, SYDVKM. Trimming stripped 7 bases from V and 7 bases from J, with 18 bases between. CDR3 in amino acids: CASTSLRGDNTQYF. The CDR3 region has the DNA TGTGCCAGCACCTCATTGAGGGGAGACAATACGCAGTATTTT.

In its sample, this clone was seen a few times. CDR3 coding DNA: TGTGCCAGCAGCTCCCCGCTAGGGGAAAGGACTGAAGCTTTCTTT. Protein product: CASSSPLGERTEAFF. The rearrangement joins TRBV5-4 to TRBJ1-1; the D gene is possibly TRBD1 (5 bases). Germline CDR1 reads SGHNT; CDR2 reads YYREEE (reference sequence). The CDR3 spans 15 residues. V was shortened by 3 bases and J by 5 bases, with 17 bases between the two germline ends.

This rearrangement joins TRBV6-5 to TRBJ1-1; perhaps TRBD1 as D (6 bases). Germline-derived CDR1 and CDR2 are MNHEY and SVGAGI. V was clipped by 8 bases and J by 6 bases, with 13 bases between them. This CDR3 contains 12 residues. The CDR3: CASSRGRSEAFF. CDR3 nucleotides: TGTGCCAGCTCTCGGGGGCGTTCTGAAGCTTTCTTT.